One sample yielded the 27 T cell receptor beta chains listed below, sequenced in a study of patients and donors after allogeneic stem cell transplantation. TCRdb re-called the RT-PCR reads with MiXCR, one entry per CDR3 protein. The data show 150,000 to 200,000 distinct CDR3 sequences, roughly 22% seen once. Sequenced material: blood, either unsorted or a sorted T cell fraction (not recorded which). Source of these receptors: a human donor who was either an allogeneic HSCT recipient or a stem cell or donor lymphocyte infusion donor (not recorded which). It is not recorded whose cells these are; they may come from a transplant donor.

The V and J genes are TRBV20-1 and TRBJ2-1; a possible D gene is TRBD2 (5 bases). The germline V gene has CDR1 DFQATT and CDR2 SNEGSKA (reference sequence). Trimming took off 4 bases at V and 4 bases at J, with 11 bases between the two ends. CDR3 length equals 13 residues. CDR3 in DNA: TGCAGTGCTACGGGGAGTCTATACAATGAGCAGTTCTTC. Its protein product is CSATGSLYNEQFF.

The chain uses TRBV7-2 and TRBJ1-5; D unresolved. V was shortened by 2 bases and J by 0 bases, with 8 bases between the two germline ends. Germline-derived CDR1 and CDR2 are SGHTA and FQGNSA. This CDR3 spans 15 amino acids. CDR3 coding DNA: TGTGCCAGCAGCTTAACGGGGAATAGCAATCAGCCCCAGCATTTT. This encodes CASSLTGNSNQPQHF.

The CDR3: CAWTLLGGKNTEAFF. The CDR3 DNA sequence: TGTGCCTGGACACTCCTGGGGGGAAAGAACACTGAAGCTTTCTTT. This chain joins TRBV30 and TRBJ1-1, with D possibly matching TRBD1 (5 bases). Germline lookup yields CDR1 GTSNPN and CDR2 SVGIG (reference sequence). Trimming removed 4 bases from V and 1 base from J, with 16 bases in between. This CDR3 has 15 residues. Variable domain in full (rest from reference TRBV30 and TRBJ1-1): SQTIHQWPATLVQPVGSPLSLECTVEGTSNPNLYWYRQAAGRGLQLLFYSVGIGQISSEVPQNLSASRPQDRQFILSSKKLLLSDSGFYLCAWTLLGGKNTEAFFGQGTRLTVV.

This clonotype was picked up one time. One base away lies a much larger clone, so this may be a sequencing read error. The chain recombines TRBV5-1 with TRBJ1-1; D unresolved. Germline-derived CDR1 and CDR2 are SGHRS and YFSETQ. This CDR3 region has 12 residues. The CDR3 loop reads CAGSLVRDEAFF. The CDR3 region has the DNA TGCGCCGGCAGCTTGGTTCGGGATGAAGCTTTCTTT.

The CDR3 DNA follows: TGCAGCACCCGGGTAACTAGCGGGATAGAGACCCAGTACTTC. Its protein is CSTRVTSGIETQYF. The chain joins TRBV29-1 to TRBJ2-5; 10 bases agree with TRBD2. CDR1 and CDR2 from the germline V gene are SQVTM and ANQGSEA. V trimming: 8 bases; J trimming: 4 bases; junction bases outside the gene matches: 10. CDR3 length equals 14 residues.

This clonotype was detected only a few times. The chain joins TRBV4-2 to TRBJ1-5, with TRBD1 matching over 8 bases. Germline V CDR1 and CDR2: LGHNA, YNFKEQ. Trimming took 0 bases from V and 5 from J; bases not matched to a gene: 9. The CDR3 sequence is 17 residues long. The CDR3 nucleotides are TGTGCCAGCAGCCAAGATTGGCAGGGGGCGGGCTATCAGCCCCAGCATTTT. The encoded protein is CASSQDWQGAGYQPQHF.

The chain carries TRBV20-1 and TRBJ2-3; TRBD2 aligns across 12 bases. J was trimmed by 2 bases and V by 0 bases; bases with no gene match: 12. This CDR3 region has 19 residues. Germline V lookup: CDR1 DFQATT, CDR2 SNEGSKA (reference sequence). CDR3 in DNA: TGCAGTGCTAGAGATACATGGGCTAGCGGGGGGGGCTTCACAGATACGCAGTATTTT. It codes for CSARDTWASGGGFTDTQYF.

The table lists this clonotype with a few counts. This rearrangement joins TRBV6-1 to TRBJ1-1; D gene ambiguous. Germline lookup yields CDR1 MNHNS and CDR2 SASEGT. The V end lost 4 bases, the J end lost 5 bases, and 11 bases lay between the germline ends. This CDR3 contains 13 residues. This CDR3 reads CASSAQEWTEAFF. The CDR3 DNA reads as TGTGCCAGCAGTGCTCAGGAGTGGACTGAAGCTTTCTTT.

The CDR3 nucleotides read TGCGCCAGCAGCTTGGGCGTACACTCTAGAGATACACCCCTCCACTTT. It yields the protein CASSLGVHSRDTPLHF. The chain uses TRBV5-1 and TRBJ1-6; D call uncertain. The CDR3 contains 16 residues. The V and J ends lost 0 bases and 11 bases respectively, with 18 bases between them. Germline-derived CDR1 and CDR2 are SGHRS and YFSETQ.

This sequence joins TRBV20-1 and TRBJ2-3; no firm D call. The CDR3 is made up of 14 amino acids. V lost 4 bases to trimming and J lost 2 bases, with 13 bases between them. Germline V gene sequence: CDR1 DFQATT, CDR2 SNEGSKA (reference sequence). Written as DNA, the CDR3 is TGCAGTGCTAATGAAGGGCGGTACACAGATACGCAGTATTTT. Its protein is CSANEGRYTDTQYF.

This chain joins TRBV6-6 and TRBJ1-1, with unresolved D. Trimming removed 10 bases at V and 2 bases at J, with 8 bases between. The CDR3 has 11 residues. The germline V gene has CDR1 MNHNY and CDR2 SVGAGI (reference sequence). CDR3 amino acids: CANSYNTEAFF. The CDR3 DNA reads as TGTGCCAACAGCTATAACACTGAAGCTTTCTTT.

This clonotype was observed a handful of times. The genes are TRBV6-5 and TRBJ2-7; 10 positions agree with TRBD1. The ends lost 7 bases at V and 4 bases at J; junction bases unmatched: 10. Germline-derived CDR1 and CDR2 are MNHEY and SVGAGI. This CDR3 has 15 amino acids. DNA of the CDR3: TGTGCCAGCAAGGTTTTAGGACAGGGGGAGTACGAGCAGTACTTC. Amino acids: CASKVLGQGEYEQYF.

In this sample, this clonotype turned up a few times. This chain uses TRBV12-3 or TRBV12-4 with TRBJ2-4, with D uncertain. V was pared by 5 bases and J by 7 bases, with 12 bases between. The CDR3 sequence is 13 residues long. CDR3 amino acids: CASSPDRSNIQYF. As DNA, the CDR3 is TGTGCCAGCAGTCCCGATAGGAGTAACATTCAGTACTTC.

V is TRBV19 and J is TRBJ1-4; 8 nucleotides line up with TRBD1. V lost 4 bases, J lost 3 bases, and 4 bases stayed unmatched. The germline V gene encodes CDR1 LNHDA and CDR2 SQIVND (reference sequence). The CDR3 length is 15 residues. The CDR3 here is CASSTGTGSNEKLFF. DNA for the CDR3: TGTGCCAGTAGTACGGGGACAGGATCTAATGAAAAACTGTTTTTT.

This clonotype was counted between two and nine times. This chain links TRBV20-1 with TRBJ2-3; D gene uncertain. This CDR3 has 14 amino acids. CDR1 is DFQATT, CDR2 SNEGSKA, per germline (reference sequence). The V and J ends lost 2 bases and 0 bases respectively, with 9 bases between them. This chain's CDR3 is CSARPTVSTDTQYF. CDR3 bases: TGCAGTGCTAGACCTACAGTTAGCACAGATACGCAGTATTTT.

This clonotype was observed a handful of times. The chain employs TRBV4-2 and TRBJ1-4; the D is unclear. V was shortened by 1 base and J by 0 bases, with 15 bases between the two germline ends. From germline, CDR1 is LGHNA and CDR2 YNFKEQ. CDR3 length: 18 residues. In nucleotides, the CDR3 is TGTGCCAGCAGCCAAGGGATGGTGGGAATTGCAACTAATGAAAAACTGTTTTTT. This sequence encodes CASSQGMVGIATNEKLFF.

J is TRBJ1-1 and V is TRBV20-1; D is unresolved. Trimming removed 1 base from V and 4 bases from J, with 19 bases in between. This CDR3 comprises 16 residues. The germline gives CDR1 DFQATT, CDR2 SNEGSKA (reference sequence). CDR3 sequence: CSARGSRGQGPTEAFF. CDR3 sequence (DNA): TGCAGTGCTAGAGGGAGTCGGGGTCAAGGCCCCACTGAAGCTTTCTTT.

The chain recombines TRBV29-1 with TRBJ2-7, with no clear D. CDR1 is SQVTM and CDR2 is ANQGSEA in the germline V gene. Trimming pared 4 bases from V and 4 bases from J, leaving 5 bases between. The CDR3 consists of 10 residues. The CDR3 protein is CSVAGYEQYF. CDR3 sequence (DNA): TGCAGCGTTGCTGGTTACGAGCAGTACTTC.

In its sample, this clonotype was seen a few times. This sequence joins TRBV20-1 and TRBJ2-3; the D call may be TRBD1 or TRBD2 (5 bases each). The CDR3 consists of 17 residues. Germline CDR1 and CDR2: DFQATT and SNEGSKA (reference sequence). The V end was cut by 0 bases, the J end by 6 bases, with 22 bases between. CDR3 nucleotide sequence: TGCAGTGCTAGAGATTCCAAAGTAAACCCCTGGGGGGATACGCAGTATTTT. This translates into CSARDSKVNPWGDTQYF.

V is TRBV12-3 or TRBV12-4 and J is TRBJ2-7; D possibly corresponds to TRBD1 (5 bases). There are 14 residues in the CDR3. Trimming removed 2 bases from V and 4 bases from J, with 12 bases in between. The CDR3 loop is CASSLHEGAYEQYF. CDR3 nucleotide sequence: TGTGCCAGCAGTTTACACGAAGGGGCTTACGAGCAGTACTTC.

The rearrangement links TRBV29-1 to TRBJ2-2, with D tentatively TRBD1 or TRBD2 (6 bases each). V was trimmed by 6 bases and J by 7 bases, leaving 18 bases between them. The CDR3 is 14 amino acids. CDR1 and CDR2 from the germline V gene are SQVTM and ANQGSEA. In DNA, the CDR3 is TGCAGCGTCTCCCCGGGGGCTGGGGACGGGGAGCTGTTTTTT. Amino acid sequence: CSVSPGAGDGELFF.

J is TRBJ2-2 and V is TRBV5-1; the D gene could be TRBD1 or TRBD2 (5 bases each). Trimming took 0 bases from V and 7 from J, leaving 13 bases between them. CDR3 length: 15 residues. Germline CDR1 SGHRS, CDR2 YFSETQ. CDR3 loop: CASSLEGTTDGELFF. The CDR3 coding sequence is TGCGCCAGCAGCTTGGAAGGGACCACGGACGGGGAGCTGTTTTTT. Supplemented by reference TRBV5-1 and TRBJ2-2, the full variable domain reads KAGVTQTPRYLIKTRGQQVTLSCSPISGHRSVSWYQQTPGQGLQFLFEYFSETQRNKGNFPGRFSGRQFSNSRSEMNVSTLELGDSALYLCASSLEGTTDGELFFGEGSRLTVL.

This clonotype was detected a few times. The CDR3 is CASSFGLAKNIQYF. CDR3 sequence (DNA): TGTGCCAGCAGCTTCGGGTTAGCCAAAAACATTCAGTACTTC. The V and J genes are TRBV7-2 and TRBJ2-4; no reliable D call. The CDR3 covers 14 residues. CDR1 and CDR2 (germline): SGHTA, FQGNSA. V was trimmed by 3 bases and J by 0 bases, leaving 6 bases between them.

This clonotype was recorded a few times. The V call is TRBV4-3, the J call TRBJ1-1, with D unresolved. CDR1 is LGHNA and CDR2 is YSLEER in the germline V gene. V lost 5 bases and J lost 7, with 14 bases in between. CDR3 length equals 13 residues. The CDR3 loop reads CASSDRRTLEAFF. The CDR3 DNA reads TGCGCCAGCAGCGACCGCCGCACCCTTGAAGCTTTCTTT.

This clonotype occurred many times. The CDR3 spells CSARDEGGSYEQYF. The CDR3, as DNA: TGCAGTGCTAGAGATGAGGGGGGCTCTTACGAGCAGTACTTC. J is TRBJ2-7 and V is TRBV20-1; D tentatively fits TRBD1 or TRBD2 (6 bases each). This CDR3 region has 14 residues. The V end was cut by 0 bases, the J end by 4 bases, with 13 bases between. Germline V gene lookup returns CDR1 DFQATT and CDR2 SNEGSKA (reference sequence).

The chain is built from TRBV18 and TRBJ1-1; D gene ambiguous. Germline CDR1 KGHSH, CDR2 LQKENI. Trimming stripped 3 bases from V and 0 bases from J, with 11 bases between. CDR3 length: 15 amino acids. The chain's CDR3 is CASSPQDLLNTEAFF. CDR3 bases: TGTGCCAGCTCACCCCAGGACCTACTGAACACTGAAGCTTTCTTT.

The J gene is TRBJ1-1, the V gene TRBV7-8; D not certain. The CDR3 spans 14 residues. V was clipped by 5 bases and J by 3 bases, with 13 bases between them. Germline CDR1 SGHVS, CDR2 FQNEAQ. In nucleotides, the CDR3 is TGTGCCAGCAGCCCCCCTATATGGGACACTGAAGCTTTCTTT. It yields the protein CASSPPIWDTEAFF.